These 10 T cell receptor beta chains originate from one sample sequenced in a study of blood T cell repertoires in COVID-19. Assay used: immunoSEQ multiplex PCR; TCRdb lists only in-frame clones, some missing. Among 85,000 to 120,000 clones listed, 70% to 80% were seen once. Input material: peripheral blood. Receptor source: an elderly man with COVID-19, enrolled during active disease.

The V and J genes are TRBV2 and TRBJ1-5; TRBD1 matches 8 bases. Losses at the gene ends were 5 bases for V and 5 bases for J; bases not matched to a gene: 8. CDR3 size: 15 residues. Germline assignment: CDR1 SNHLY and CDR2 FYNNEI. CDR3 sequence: CASSTGTGMDQPQHF. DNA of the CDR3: TGTGCCAGCAGTACCGGGACAGGCATGGATCAGCCCCAGCATTTT.

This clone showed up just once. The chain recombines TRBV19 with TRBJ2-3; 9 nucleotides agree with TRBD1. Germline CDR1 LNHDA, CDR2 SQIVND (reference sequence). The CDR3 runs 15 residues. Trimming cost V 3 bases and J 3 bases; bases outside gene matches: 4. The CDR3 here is CASSIEQGATDTQYF. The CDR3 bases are TGTGCCAGTAGTATTGAACAGGGGGCAACAGATACGCAGTATTTT.

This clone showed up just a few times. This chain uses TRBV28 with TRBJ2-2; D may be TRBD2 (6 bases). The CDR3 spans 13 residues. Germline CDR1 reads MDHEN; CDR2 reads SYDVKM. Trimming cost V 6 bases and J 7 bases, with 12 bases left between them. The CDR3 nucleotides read TGTGCCAGCAGGGCTAGGGGACTCGGGGAGCTGTTTTTT. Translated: CASRARGLGELFF. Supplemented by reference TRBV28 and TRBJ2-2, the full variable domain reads DVKVTQSSRYLVKRTGEKVFLECVQDMDHENMFWYRQDPGLGLRLIYFSYDVKMKEKGDIPEGYSVSREKKERFSLILESASTNQTSMYLCASRARGLGELFFGEGSRLTVL.

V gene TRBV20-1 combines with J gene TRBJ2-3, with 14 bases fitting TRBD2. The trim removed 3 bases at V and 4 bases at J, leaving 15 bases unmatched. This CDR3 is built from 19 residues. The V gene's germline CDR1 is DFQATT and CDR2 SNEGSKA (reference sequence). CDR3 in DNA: TGCAGTGCTAGTTGGCCCTTGACTAGCGGGAGGGCCTTGGCAGATACGCAGTATTTT. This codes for CSASWPLTSGRALADTQYF.

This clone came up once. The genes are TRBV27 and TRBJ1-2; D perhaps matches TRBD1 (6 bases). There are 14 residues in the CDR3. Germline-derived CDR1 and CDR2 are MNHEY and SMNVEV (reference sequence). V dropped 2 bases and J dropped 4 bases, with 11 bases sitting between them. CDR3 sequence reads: CASSLNRDIYGYTF. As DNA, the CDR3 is TGTGCCAGCAGTTTAAACCGGGACATCTATGGCTACACCTTC.

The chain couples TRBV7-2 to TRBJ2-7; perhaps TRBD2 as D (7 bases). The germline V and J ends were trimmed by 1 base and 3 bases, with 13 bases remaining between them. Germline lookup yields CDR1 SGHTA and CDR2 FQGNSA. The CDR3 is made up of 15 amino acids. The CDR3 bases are TGTGCCAGCAGCTTAGGAGGGGGGGCAGTCTACGAGCAGTACTTC. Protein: CASSLGGGAVYEQYF. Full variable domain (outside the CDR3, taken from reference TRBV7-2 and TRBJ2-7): GAGVSQSPSNKVTEKGKDVELRCDPISGHTALYWYRQSLGQGLEFLIYFQGNSAPDKSGLPSDRFSAERTGGSVSTLTIQRTQQEDSAVYLCASSLGGGAVYEQYFGPGTRLTVT.

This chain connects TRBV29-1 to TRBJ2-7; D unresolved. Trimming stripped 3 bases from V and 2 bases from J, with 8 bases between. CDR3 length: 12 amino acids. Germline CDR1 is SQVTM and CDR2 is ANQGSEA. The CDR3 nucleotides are TGCAGCGTTGATAACACACCCTACGAGCAGTACTTC. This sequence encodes CSVDNTPYEQYF.

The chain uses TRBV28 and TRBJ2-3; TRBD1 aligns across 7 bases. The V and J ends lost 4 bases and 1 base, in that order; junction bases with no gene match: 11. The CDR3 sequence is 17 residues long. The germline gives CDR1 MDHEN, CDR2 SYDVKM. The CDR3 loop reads CASSYKAGTARTDTQYF. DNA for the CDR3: TGTGCCAGCAGTTATAAAGCCGGGACAGCGCGCACAGATACGCAGTATTTT.

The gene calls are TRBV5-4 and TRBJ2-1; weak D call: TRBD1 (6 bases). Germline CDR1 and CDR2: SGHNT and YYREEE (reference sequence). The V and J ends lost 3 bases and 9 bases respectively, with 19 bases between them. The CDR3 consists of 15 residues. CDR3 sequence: CASSSPGQARGEQFF. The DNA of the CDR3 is TGTGCCAGCAGCTCCCCGGGCCAAGCCAGGGGTGAGCAGTTCTTC.

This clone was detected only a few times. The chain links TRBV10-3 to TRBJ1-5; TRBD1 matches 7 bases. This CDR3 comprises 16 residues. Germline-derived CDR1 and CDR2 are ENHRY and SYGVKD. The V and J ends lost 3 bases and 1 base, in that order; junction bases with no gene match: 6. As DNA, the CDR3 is TGTGCCATCAGTGACCGCGACAGGGTAAGCAATCAGCCCCAGCATTTT. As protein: CAISDRDRVSNQPQHF.